The 8 T cell receptor beta chains below all came from one sample that was sequenced in a study of glioma-infiltrating T cells. The iRepertoire nested amplicon-rescue multiplex PCR amplified TCR alpha and beta CDR3s from RNA. TCRdb fed the multiplex PCR reads into MiXCR, producing one record per CDR3 protein. Among approximately 190,000 distinct CDR3 sequences listed, approximately 30% were seen once. Sequencing was done on a sample of glioma tissue, nonneoplastic brain tissue, or PBMCs (not recorded which). The receptors stem from a human donor with low-grade glioma or glioblastoma, undergoing nonglioma brain surgery, or in good health (not recorded which).

As regards this clonotype: This could be a read error, since a much larger clone is one nucleotide away. The genes are TRBV7-6 and TRBJ2-1; the match to TRBD2 covers 13 bases. Germline V lookup: CDR1 SGHVS, CDR2 FNYEAQ. This CDR3 comprises 21 residues. This chain's CDR3 is CASSLAVDIGLAGDLYSEQFF. CDR3 nucleotide sequence: TGTGCCAGCAGCTTAGCTGTGGATATAGGACTAGCGGGAGACCTATACAGTGAGCAGTTCTTC.

This clonotype showed up many times. A read error may produce the germline difference seen at one junction end. This sequence joins TRBV15 and TRBJ2-7; D may be TRBD1 or TRBD2 (5 bases each). This CDR3 contains 12 residues. Germline V lookup: CDR1 LNHNV, CDR2 YYDKDF (reference sequence). This CDR3 is CATSRDLGTANF. The CDR3 DNA reads TGTGCCACCAGCAGAGATCTTGGGACGGCCAACTTC.

This clonotype was detected many times. The gene calls are TRBV5-4 and TRBJ1-5; D not resolved. Germline CDR1 reads SGHNT; CDR2 reads YYREEE (reference sequence). The V end was cut by 0 bases, the J end by 2 bases, with 9 bases between. The CDR3 loop spans 15 amino acids. The DNA for the CDR3 is TGTGCCAGCAGCTTGGGCCCTGCGGGCAATCAGCCCCAGCATTTT. This encodes CASSLGPAGNQPQHF. Full variable domain (missing parts from reference TRBV5-4 and TRBJ1-5): ETGVTQSPTHLIKTRGQQVTLRCSSQSGHNTVSWYQQALGQGPQFIFQYYREEENGRGNFPPRFSGLQFPNYSSELNVNALELDDSALYLCASSLGPAGNQPQHFGDGTRLSIL.

The rearrangement links TRBV12-3 or TRBV12-4 to TRBJ1-4; D is unresolved. The V end lost 2 bases, the J end lost 4 bases, and 5 bases lay between the germline ends. The CDR3 extends over 13 amino acids. The CDR3 DNA reads as TGTGCCAGCAGTTTAACCTTTAATGAAAAACTGTTTTTT. Encoded protein: CASSLTFNEKLFF.

In its sample, this clonotype was seen many times. The rearrangement links TRBV7-8 to TRBJ2-1, with a possible D match to TRBD2 (6 bases). Trimming stripped 0 bases from V and 3 bases from J, with 9 bases between. Germline-derived CDR1 and CDR2 are SGHVS and FQNEAQ. This CDR3 has 15 residues. In DNA form, the CDR3 reads TGTGCCAGCAGCTTAGCGAGGCGGGACTACAATGAGCAGTTCTTC. It translates to CASSLARRDYNEQFF. The full variable domain, completed using reference TRBV7-8 and TRBJ2-1, is GAGVSQSPRYKVAKRGQDVALRCDPISGHVSLFWYQQALGQGPEFLTYFQNEAQLDKSGLPSDRFFAERPEGSVSTLKIQRTQQEDSAVYLCASSLARRDYNEQFFGPGTRLTVL.

This clonotype was picked up many times. This rearrangement joins TRBV6-2 or TRBV6-3 to TRBJ2-7, with 8 bases lining up with TRBD2. CDR3 length: 17 amino acids. Germline CDR1 MNHEY, CDR2 SVGEGT. V lost 3 bases to trimming and J lost 5 bases; unmatched junction nucleotides: 15. In DNA form, the CDR3 reads TGTGCCAGCAGTTATCTTGGGACTAGTGTAGATTCGGACGAGCAGTACTTC. Translation gives CASSYLGTSVDSDEQYF.

This clonotype has ten or more counts. The gene calls are TRBV2 and TRBJ1-5; D is ambiguous. Trimming removed 0 bases at V and 3 bases at J, with 6 bases between. Germline loops: CDR1 SNHLY, CDR2 FYNNEI. The CDR3 length is 14 residues. CDR3 sequence reads: CASSEADFNQPQHF. Here the CDR3 DNA reads TGTGCCAGCAGTGAAGCAGACTTCAATCAGCCCCAGCATTTT.

This clonotype was recorded many times. This chain uses TRBV12-3 or TRBV12-4 with TRBJ2-5; D is possibly TRBD1 or TRBD2 (5 bases each). Between the trimmed V and J ends, which lost 5 bases and 3 bases, there was a span of 10 bases. This CDR3 comprises 13 residues. The DNA for the CDR3 is TGTGCCAGCAGTCCTGGGACGGAAGAGACCCAGTACTTC. This sequence encodes CASSPGTEETQYF.